One and the same sample provided the 22 T cell receptor beta chains below, sequenced in a study of cytomegalovirus exposure and HLA in healthy donors. Amplification used 60 Vbeta primers and 13 Jbeta primers. Profiled with immunoSEQ multiplex PCR; TCRdb holds only in-frame clones, not every one. The sample lists 60,000 to 90,000 clones, approximately 70% occurring once. The material sequenced was PBMCs. The receptors come from a woman between 50 and 59 years old in good health and CMV-seropositive.

This chain's CDR3 is CASSLRTTSEAFF. CDR3 bases: TGCGCCAGCAGCTTGAGGACAACCTCGGAAGCTTTCTTT. The V and J genes are TRBV5-1 and TRBJ1-1; the D gene is possibly TRBD1 (5 bases). Germline V lookup: CDR1 SGHRS, CDR2 YFSETQ. This CDR3 comprises 13 residues. V lost 1 base, J lost 8 bases, and 12 bases lay in between. The whole variable domain, filled in from reference TRBV5-1 and TRBJ1-1, reads KAGVTQTPRYLIKTRGQQVTLSCSPISGHRSVSWYQQTPGQGLQFLFEYFSETQRNKGNFPGRFSGRQFSNSRSEMNVSTLELGDSALYLCASSLRTTSEAFFGQGTRLTVV.

In its sample, this clone was seen many times. The genes are TRBV6-5 and TRBJ2-3, with D perhaps matching TRBD2 (5 bases). The CDR3 is made up of 13 amino acids. V was shortened by 2 bases and J by 6 bases, with 9 bases between the two germline ends. CDR1 is MNHEY, CDR2 SVGAGI, per germline. The CDR3 coding sequence is TGTGCCAGCAGTTACACCCAGCGGGATACGCAGTATTTT. Translated, it gives CASSYTQRDTQYF.

The rearrangement links TRBV9 to TRBJ2-4; 12 bases agree with TRBD2. Germline CDR1 SGDLS, CDR2 YYNGEE. The CDR3 runs 20 residues. Germline trimming cut 0 bases from V and 5 bases from J; bases unmatched to any gene: 15. DNA for the CDR3: TGTGCCAGCAGCGTAGGAGAAGGGGTAAGGACTAGCGGGAAAGAAAACATTCAGTACTTC. It codes for CASSVGEGVRTSGKENIQYF.

A few counts support this clone. V usage is TRBV30 and J usage is TRBJ2-3; TRBD1 agrees at 9 bases. This CDR3 has 13 amino acids. The junction had 1 base not matched to a gene; V was cut back by 6 bases and J by 0 bases. Looked up from germline, CDR1 is GTSNPN and CDR2 is SVGIG (reference sequence). CDR3 region: CACGTGSTDTQYF. Here the CDR3 DNA reads TGTGCCTGTGGGACAGGGAGCACAGATACGCAGTATTTT.

The chain uses TRBV28 and TRBJ2-7, with TRBD2 matching 11 bases. Germline-derived CDR1 and CDR2 are MDHEN and SYDVKM. The CDR3 length is 14 residues. The ends lost 6 bases at V and 3 bases at J; junction bases unmatched: 4. CDR3 in amino acids: CASRTSGINYEQYF. In DNA, the CDR3 is TGTGCCAGCAGGACTAGCGGGATTAACTACGAGCAGTACTTC.

The chain couples TRBV10-1 to TRBJ2-3; the D gene is possibly TRBD2 (5 bases). This CDR3 contains 16 residues. Per germline, CDR1 WNHNN and CDR2 SYGVQD (reference sequence). The ends were cut back, 3 bases at V and 4 bases at J, with 17 bases in the middle. CDR3 sequence (DNA): TGCGCCAGCAGTGACACCAGCGGAGTGTCGGCAGATACGCAGTATTTT. This encodes CASSDTSGVSADTQYF.

This clone has more than one count but fewer than ten. This chain links TRBV6-5 with TRBJ1-4; TRBD1 agrees at 7 bases. Trimming took 6 bases from V and 7 from J; bases not matched to a gene: 11. This CDR3 is built from 15 residues. In germline, CDR1 is MNHEY, CDR2 SVGAGI. The CDR3 sequence: CASSLDRAKGEKLFF. The CDR3, as DNA: TGTGCCAGCAGCCTAGACAGGGCAAAGGGTGAAAAACTGTTTTTT.

V gene TRBV4-3 combines with J gene TRBJ2-3; TRBD2 agrees at 7 bases. Germline CDR1 LGHNA, CDR2 YSLEER. The CDR3 runs to 16 residues. Trimming removed 5 bases from V and 2 bases from J; junction bases left unmatched: 10. The CDR3 reads CASSDRGGDPTDTQYF. The CDR3 coding sequence is TGCGCCAGCAGCGACCGTGGGGGGGACCCCACAGATACGCAGTATTTT.

The rearrangement joins TRBV2 to TRBJ1-5, with a tentative D call TRBD1 (6 bases). The CDR3 length is 14 residues. CDR1 and CDR2 from the germline V gene are SNHLY and FYNNEI. Trimming stripped 3 bases from V and 10 bases from J, with 16 bases between. The CDR3 region has the DNA TGTGCCAGCAGTGAGAGGACAGAGTCGATTCCCCAGCATTTT. Its protein is CASSERTESIPQHF.

The rearrangement joins TRBV7-2 to TRBJ1-5; perhaps TRBD1 as D (6 bases). This CDR3 is built from 13 residues. The V end lost 9 bases, the J end lost 0 bases, and 9 bases lay between the germline ends. Germline V lookup: CDR1 SGHTA, CDR2 FQGNSA. The chain's CDR3 is CASTGYSNQPQHF. CDR3 DNA sequence: TGTGCCAGTACAGGGTATAGCAATCAGCCCCAGCATTTT.

This clone showed up just a few times. V gene TRBV28 combines with J gene TRBJ1-5, with TRBD1 as a possible D gene (6 bases). The germline gives CDR1 MDHEN, CDR2 SYDVKM. The V end lost 9 bases, the J end lost 4 bases, and 16 bases lay between the germline ends. This CDR3 spans 14 amino acids. The CDR3 region is CASRDTKENQPQHF. Here the CDR3 DNA reads TGTGCCAGTCGGGACACTAAAGAGAATCAGCCCCAGCATTTT.

The V call is TRBV30, the J call TRBJ2-7, with TRBD1 as a possible D gene (6 bases). Looked up from germline, CDR1 is GTSNPN and CDR2 is SVGIG (reference sequence). V lost 6 bases to trimming and J lost 3 bases, with 15 bases between them. The CDR3 has 13 residues. The CDR3, as DNA: TGTGCCTGCAATAGACAGGAAGGCTACGAGCAGTACTTC. It codes for CACNRQEGYEQYF.

The chain couples TRBV5-1 to TRBJ1-1; D gene uncertain. The V end lost 1 base, the J end lost 6 bases, and 13 bases lay between the germline ends. CDR1 is SGHRS and CDR2 is YFSETQ in the germline V gene. This CDR3 spans 14 amino acids. The DNA for the CDR3 is TGCGCCAGCAGCTTGCTTTCCGGGGTAGCTGAAGCTTTCTTT. This encodes CASSLLSGVAEAFF.

The chain couples TRBV6-4 to TRBJ2-1; 7 bases match TRBD2. Looked up from germline, CDR1 is MRHNA and CDR2 is SNTAGT. This CDR3 contains 14 residues. V shed 5 bases and J 8 bases; nucleotides not matched to a gene: 9. CDR3 DNA sequence: TGTGCCAGCAGTCCCCCGGGACTAAGGGATGAGCAGTTCTTC. Translating gives CASSPPGLRDEQFF.

The rearrangement uses TRBV5-5 and TRBJ2-1, with D possibly TRBD2 on 5 matching bases. CDR3 size: 17 residues. Trimming took 4 bases from V and 4 from J, leaving 21 bases between them. CDR1 is SGHKS, CDR2 YYEKEE, per germline (reference sequence). The CDR3 DNA follows: TGTGCCAGCAGCGTTAGATCGTCAGCTACTAGTTACAATGAGCAGTTCTTC. This gives the protein CASSVRSSATSYNEQFF. Looking up the rest from reference TRBV5-5 and TRBJ2-1 gives the full variable domain: DAGVTQSPTHLIKTRGQQVTLRCSPISGHKSVSWYQQVLGQGPQFIFQYYEKEERGRGNFPDRFSARQFPNYSSELNVNALLLGDSALYLCASSVRSSATSYNEQFFGPGTRLTVL.

This clone was seen a few times. The chain links TRBV4-3 to TRBJ1-5, with 8 bases identical to TRBD1. V shed 1 base and J 2 bases; nucleotides not matched to a gene: 7. Germline V gene lookup returns CDR1 LGHNA and CDR2 YSLEER. This CDR3 is 17 amino acids long. In DNA, the CDR3 is TGCGCCAGCAGCCAAGGGACAGGGAATTTCGGCAATCAGCCCCAGCATTTT. Translation: CASSQGTGNFGNQPQHF.

The V gene is TRBV10-1, the J gene TRBJ2-2; possible D gene TRBD1, 5 bases. The V and J ends lost 10 bases and 1 base respectively, with 13 bases between them. This CDR3 is built from 14 residues. Germline V lookup: CDR1 WNHNN, CDR2 SYGVQD (reference sequence). This CDR3 reads CATQQVLNTGELFF. For the CDR3, the DNA is TGCGCCACACAACAGGTTCTGAACACCGGGGAGCTGTTTTTT.

About this clone itself: A read error may account for a junction end that differs from germline. The J gene is TRBJ2-2, the V gene TRBV2; a possible D gene is TRBD2 (5 bases). The CDR3 runs 13 residues. The germline V gene has CDR1 SNHLY and CDR2 FYNNEI. The CDR3 nucleotides are TGTGCCAGCCGGAGGTCGGCGACCGCGGAGCTGTTTTTT. Protein product: CASRRSATAELFF.

The chain combines TRBV30 with TRBJ1-5; no firm D call. This CDR3 comprises 13 residues. V lost 0 bases and J 5 bases, leaving 8 bases between the germline ends. Per the germline V gene, CDR1 is GTSNPN and CDR2 is SVGIG (reference sequence). The CDR3 here is CAWSVLEDQPQHF. Written as DNA, the CDR3 is TGTGCCTGGAGTGTACTGGAGGATCAGCCCCAGCATTTT.

The rearrangement uses TRBV27 and TRBJ1-1; 10 positions match TRBD1. V dropped 4 bases and J dropped 4; count of bases not matched to a gene: 0. The CDR3 is 13 residues long. Germline V gene sequence: CDR1 MNHEY, CDR2 SMNVEV (reference sequence). The CDR3 bases are TGTGCCAGCAGTTGGACAGGGGGCACTGAAGCTTTCTTT. This translates into CASSWTGGTEAFF.

The chain recombines TRBV4-1 with TRBJ2-1; 7 bases fit TRBD1. Per germline, CDR1 MGHRA and CDR2 YSYEKL. With V trimmed by 1 base and J by 9 bases, 12 bases remained unmatched. The CDR3 consists of 16 residues. The CDR3 region has the DNA TGCGCCAGCAGCCAAGTTTGGAGGACAGGCGCTGGTGAGCAGTTCTTC. Its protein product is CASSQVWRTGAGEQFF.

On this clone: At one end, the junction sequence differs from germline, possibly due to a read error. This chain links TRBV18 with TRBJ2-7, with TRBD2 identical over 7 bases. The CDR3 runs 15 residues. Looked up from germline, CDR1 is KGHSH and CDR2 is LQKENI. CDR3 DNA sequence: TGTGCCAGCTCACCATCGACTAGCCGGTCCTATGAGCAGTACTTC. Its translation: CASSPSTSRSYEQYF.